A single T cell receptor beta chain is shown here with its context. Its target is not known. The CDR3 is 14 residues long. The V end was cut by 2 bases, the J end by 3 bases, with 10 bases between. RNA transcripts gave rise to amplified TCR beta CDR3 regions. The TCR CDR3 was amplified in a first-round RT-PCR using the HTBI primer set. Each CDR3 protein is one row after TCRdb ran MiXCR on the multiplex PCR reads. The sample gives roughly 710,000 distinct CDR3 sequences, roughly 32% of which show up once; around a third is in the top ten. The data stem from a study of T cells in Graves' hyperthyroidism and ophthalmopathy. Study background: Peripheral blood collection took place at initial diagnosis, before any treatment.

Absence of ophthalmopathy progression within 18 months defined stable Graves' hyperthyroidism. The study, taken as a whole, reports: Blood held most thyroid clonotypes expanded above 0.001 frequency. Stable hyperthyroidism was told apart from ophthalmopathy by a model built on 13 V-J features.

The sequence derives from a woman aged 40 to 49 with Graves' hyperthyroidism. The sample comprised blood. The chain links TRBV12-3 or TRBV12-4 to TRBJ1-1; D call uncertain. The CDR3 DNA is TGTGCCAGCAGTTTATATCCCACCTACACTGAAGCTTTCTTT. Residues: CASSLYPTYTEAFF.